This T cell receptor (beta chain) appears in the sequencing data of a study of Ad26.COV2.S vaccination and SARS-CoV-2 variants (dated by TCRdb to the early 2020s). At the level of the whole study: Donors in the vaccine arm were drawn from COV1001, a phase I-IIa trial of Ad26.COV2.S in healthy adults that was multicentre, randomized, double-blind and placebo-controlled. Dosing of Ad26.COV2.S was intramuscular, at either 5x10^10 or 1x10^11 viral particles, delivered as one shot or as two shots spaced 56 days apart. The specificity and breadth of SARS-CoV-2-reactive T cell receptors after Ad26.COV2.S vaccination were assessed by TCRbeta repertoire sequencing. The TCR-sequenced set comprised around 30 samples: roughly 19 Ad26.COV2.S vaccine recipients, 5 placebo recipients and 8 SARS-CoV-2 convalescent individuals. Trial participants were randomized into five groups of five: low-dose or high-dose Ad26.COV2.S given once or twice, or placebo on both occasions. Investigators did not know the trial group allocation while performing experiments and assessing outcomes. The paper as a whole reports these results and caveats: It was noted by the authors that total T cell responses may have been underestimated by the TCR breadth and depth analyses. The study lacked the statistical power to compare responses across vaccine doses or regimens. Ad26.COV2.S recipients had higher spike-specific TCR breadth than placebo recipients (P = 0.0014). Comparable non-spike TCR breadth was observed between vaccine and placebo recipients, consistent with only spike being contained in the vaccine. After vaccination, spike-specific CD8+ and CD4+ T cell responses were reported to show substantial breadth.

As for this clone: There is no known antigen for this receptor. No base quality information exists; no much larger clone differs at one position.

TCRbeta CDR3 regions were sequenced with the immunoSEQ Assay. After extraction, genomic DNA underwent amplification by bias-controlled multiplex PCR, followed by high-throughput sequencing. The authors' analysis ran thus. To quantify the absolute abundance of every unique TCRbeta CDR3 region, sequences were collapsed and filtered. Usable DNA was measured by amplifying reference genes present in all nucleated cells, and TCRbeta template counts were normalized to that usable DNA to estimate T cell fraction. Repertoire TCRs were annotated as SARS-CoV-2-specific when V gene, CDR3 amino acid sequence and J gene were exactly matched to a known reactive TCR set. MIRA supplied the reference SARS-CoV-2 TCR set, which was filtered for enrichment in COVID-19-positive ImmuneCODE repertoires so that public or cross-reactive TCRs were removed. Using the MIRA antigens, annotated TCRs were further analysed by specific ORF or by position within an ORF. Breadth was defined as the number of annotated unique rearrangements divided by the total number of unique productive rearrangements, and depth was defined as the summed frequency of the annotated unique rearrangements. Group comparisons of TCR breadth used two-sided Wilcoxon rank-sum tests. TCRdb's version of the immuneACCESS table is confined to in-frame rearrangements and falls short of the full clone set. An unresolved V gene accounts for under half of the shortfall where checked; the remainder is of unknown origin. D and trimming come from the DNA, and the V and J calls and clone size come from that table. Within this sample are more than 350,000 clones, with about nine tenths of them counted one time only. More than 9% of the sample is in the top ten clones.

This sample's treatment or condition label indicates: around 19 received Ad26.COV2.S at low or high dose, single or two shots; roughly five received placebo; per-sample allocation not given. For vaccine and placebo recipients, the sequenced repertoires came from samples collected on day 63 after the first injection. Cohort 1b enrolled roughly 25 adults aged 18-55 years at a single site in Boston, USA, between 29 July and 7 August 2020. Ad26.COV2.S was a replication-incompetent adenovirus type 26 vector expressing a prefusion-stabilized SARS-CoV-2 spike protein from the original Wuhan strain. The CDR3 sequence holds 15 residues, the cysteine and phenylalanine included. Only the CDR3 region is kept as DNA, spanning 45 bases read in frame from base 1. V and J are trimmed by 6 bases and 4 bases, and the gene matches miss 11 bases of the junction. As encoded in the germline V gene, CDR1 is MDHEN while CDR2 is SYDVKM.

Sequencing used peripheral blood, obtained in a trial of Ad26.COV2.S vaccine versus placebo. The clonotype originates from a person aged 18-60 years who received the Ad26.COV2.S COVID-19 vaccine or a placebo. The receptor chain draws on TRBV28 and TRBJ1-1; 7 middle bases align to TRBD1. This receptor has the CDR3 CASSYHRGRGTEAFF. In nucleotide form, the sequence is TGTGCCAGCAGCTATCACAGGGGAAGGGGCACTGAAGCTTTCTTT.